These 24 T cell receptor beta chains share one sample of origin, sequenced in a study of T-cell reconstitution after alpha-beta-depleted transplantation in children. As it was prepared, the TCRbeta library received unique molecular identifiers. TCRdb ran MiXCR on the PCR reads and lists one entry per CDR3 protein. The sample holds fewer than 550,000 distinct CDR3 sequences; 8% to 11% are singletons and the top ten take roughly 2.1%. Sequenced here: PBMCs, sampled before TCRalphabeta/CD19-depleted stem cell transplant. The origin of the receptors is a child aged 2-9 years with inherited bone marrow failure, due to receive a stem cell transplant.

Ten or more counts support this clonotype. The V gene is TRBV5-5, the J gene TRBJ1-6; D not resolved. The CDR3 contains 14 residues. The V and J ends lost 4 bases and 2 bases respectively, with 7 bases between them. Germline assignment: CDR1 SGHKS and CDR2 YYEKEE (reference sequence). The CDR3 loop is CASSAGTYNSPLHF. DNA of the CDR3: TGTGCCAGCAGCGCCGGGACCTATAATTCACCCCTCCACTTT.

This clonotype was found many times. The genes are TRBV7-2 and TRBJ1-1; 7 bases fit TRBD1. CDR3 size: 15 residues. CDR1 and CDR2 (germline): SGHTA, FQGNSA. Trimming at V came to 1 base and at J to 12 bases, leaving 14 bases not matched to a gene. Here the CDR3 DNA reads TGTGCCAGCAGCTTAGTGGGTTTGTGGGACAGCCCCTCTTTCTTT. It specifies CASSLVGLWDSPSFF.

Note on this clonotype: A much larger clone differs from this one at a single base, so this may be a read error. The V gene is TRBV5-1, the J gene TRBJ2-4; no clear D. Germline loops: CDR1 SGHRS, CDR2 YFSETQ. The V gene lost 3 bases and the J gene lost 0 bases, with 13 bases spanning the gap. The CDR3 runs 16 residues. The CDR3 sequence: CASSSARERAKNIQYF. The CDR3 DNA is TGCGCCAGCAGCTCCGCACGCGAGAGAGCCAAAAACATTCAGTACTTC.

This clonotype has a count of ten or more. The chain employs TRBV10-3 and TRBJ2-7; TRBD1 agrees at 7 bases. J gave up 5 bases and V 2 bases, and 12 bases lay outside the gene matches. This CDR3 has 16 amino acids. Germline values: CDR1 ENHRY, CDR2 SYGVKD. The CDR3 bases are TGTGCCATCAGTGAGCCGAGACAGGGTTCGGGCCACGAGCAGTACTTC. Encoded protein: CAISEPRQGSGHEQYF.

The CDR3 sequence is CASSLGAAMAYEQYF. The CDR3 DNA reads TGTGCCAGCAGCTTAGGGGCAGCGATGGCCTACGAGCAGTACTTC. The chain recombines TRBV11-2 with TRBJ2-7; no firm D call. Trimming stripped 1 base from V and 2 bases from J, with 12 bases between. This CDR3 has 15 amino acids. Germline lookup yields CDR1 SGHAT and CDR2 FQNNGV.

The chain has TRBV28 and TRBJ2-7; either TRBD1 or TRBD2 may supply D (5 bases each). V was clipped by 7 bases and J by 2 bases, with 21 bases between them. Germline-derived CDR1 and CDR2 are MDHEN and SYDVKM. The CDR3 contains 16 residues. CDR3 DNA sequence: TGTGCCAGCAACCTTTTTAGAGGGGTTACAACCTACGAGCAGTACTTC. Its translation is CASNLFRGVTTYEQYF.

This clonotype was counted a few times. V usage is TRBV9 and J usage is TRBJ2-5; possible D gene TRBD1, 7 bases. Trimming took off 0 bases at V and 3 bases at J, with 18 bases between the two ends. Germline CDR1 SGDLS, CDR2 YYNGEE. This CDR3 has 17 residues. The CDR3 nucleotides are TGTGCCAGCAGCGTAGAGGGGGGACAGATCTTTAAAGAGACCCAGTACTTC. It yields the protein CASSVEGGQIFKETQYF.

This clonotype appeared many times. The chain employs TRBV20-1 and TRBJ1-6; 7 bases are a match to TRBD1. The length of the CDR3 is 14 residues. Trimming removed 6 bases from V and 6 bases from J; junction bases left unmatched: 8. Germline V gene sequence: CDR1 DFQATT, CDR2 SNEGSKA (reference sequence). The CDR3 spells CSAHRGGPNSPLHF. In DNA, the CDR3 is TGCAGTGCCCACAGGGGTGGACCTAATTCACCCCTCCACTTT.

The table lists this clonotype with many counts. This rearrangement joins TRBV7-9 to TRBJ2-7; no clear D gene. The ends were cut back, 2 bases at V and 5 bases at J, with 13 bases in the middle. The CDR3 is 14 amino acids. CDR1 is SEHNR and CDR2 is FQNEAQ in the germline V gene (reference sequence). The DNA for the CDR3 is TGTGCCAGCAGCTTAAGAGACACTATGGACGAGCAGTACTTC. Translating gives CASSLRDTMDEQYF.

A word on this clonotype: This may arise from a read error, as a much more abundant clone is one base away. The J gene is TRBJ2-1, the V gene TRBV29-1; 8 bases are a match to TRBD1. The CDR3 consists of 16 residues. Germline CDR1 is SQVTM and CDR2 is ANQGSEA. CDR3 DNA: TGCAGCGTTGAAGGGGGCGACAGGGGATCCTACAATGAGCAGTTATTC. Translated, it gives CSVEGGDRGSYNEQLF.

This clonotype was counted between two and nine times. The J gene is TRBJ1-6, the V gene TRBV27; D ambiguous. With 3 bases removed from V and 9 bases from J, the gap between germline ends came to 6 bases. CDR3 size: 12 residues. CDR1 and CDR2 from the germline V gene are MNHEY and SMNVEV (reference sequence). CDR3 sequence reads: CASSFFGSPLHF. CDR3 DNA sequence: TGTGCCAGCAGTTTCTTCGGTTCACCCCTCCACTTT.

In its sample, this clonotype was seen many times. The CDR3, as DNA: TGCAGCGTTGACGGGGACGAGCAGTACTTC. Amino acids: CSVDGDEQYF. The rearrangement joins TRBV29-1 to TRBJ2-7; perhaps TRBD2 as D (5 bases). The V and J ends lost 3 bases and 5 bases respectively, with 5 bases between them. The germline gives CDR1 SQVTM, CDR2 ANQGSEA. The CDR3 is 10 amino acids.

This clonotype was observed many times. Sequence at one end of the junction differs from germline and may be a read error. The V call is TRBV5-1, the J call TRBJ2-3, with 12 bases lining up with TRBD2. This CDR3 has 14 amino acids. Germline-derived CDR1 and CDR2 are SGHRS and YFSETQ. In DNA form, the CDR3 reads TGTGCCAGCAGCCGGACTAGCGGGGCAGATACGCAGTATTTT. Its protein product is CASSRTSGADTQYF.

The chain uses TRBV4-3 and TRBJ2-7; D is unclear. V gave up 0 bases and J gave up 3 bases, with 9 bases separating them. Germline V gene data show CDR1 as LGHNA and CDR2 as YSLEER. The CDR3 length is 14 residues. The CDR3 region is CASSQDRSVYEQYF. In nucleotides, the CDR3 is TGCGCCAGCAGCCAAGATCGGAGCGTCTACGAGCAGTACTTC.

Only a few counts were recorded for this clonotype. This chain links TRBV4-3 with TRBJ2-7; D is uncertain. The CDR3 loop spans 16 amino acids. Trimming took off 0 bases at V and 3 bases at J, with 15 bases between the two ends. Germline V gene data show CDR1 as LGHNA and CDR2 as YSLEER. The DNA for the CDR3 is TGCGCCAGCAGCCAAGATTTCCCTTTGGCAGGCTACGAGCAGTACTTC. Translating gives CASSQDFPLAGYEQYF.

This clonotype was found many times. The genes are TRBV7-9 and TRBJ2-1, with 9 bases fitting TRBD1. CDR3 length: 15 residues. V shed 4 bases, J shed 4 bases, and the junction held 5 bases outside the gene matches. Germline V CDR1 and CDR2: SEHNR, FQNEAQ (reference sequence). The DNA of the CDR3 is TGTGCCAGCAGCTACCGACAGGGGGAATACAATGAGCAGTTCTTC. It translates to CASSYRQGEYNEQFF. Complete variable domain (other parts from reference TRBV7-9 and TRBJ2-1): DTGVSQNPRHKITKRGQNVTFRCDPISEHNRLYWYRQTLGQGPEFLTYFQNEAQLEKSRLLSDRFSAERPKGSFSTLEIQRTEQGDSAMYLCASSYRQGEYNEQFFGPGTRLTVL.

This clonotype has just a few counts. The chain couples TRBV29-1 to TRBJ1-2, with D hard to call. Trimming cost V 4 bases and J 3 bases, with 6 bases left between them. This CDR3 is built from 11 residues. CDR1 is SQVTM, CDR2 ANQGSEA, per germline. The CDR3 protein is CSVGGDYGYTF. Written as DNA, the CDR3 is TGCAGCGTTGGTGGGGACTATGGCTACACCTTC. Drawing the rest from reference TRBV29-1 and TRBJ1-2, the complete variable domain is SAVISQKPSRDICQRGTSLTIQCQVDSQVTMMFWYRQQPGQSLTLIATANQGSEATYESGFVIDKFPISRPNLTFSTLTVSNMSPEDSSIYLCSVGGDYGYTFGSGTRLTVV.

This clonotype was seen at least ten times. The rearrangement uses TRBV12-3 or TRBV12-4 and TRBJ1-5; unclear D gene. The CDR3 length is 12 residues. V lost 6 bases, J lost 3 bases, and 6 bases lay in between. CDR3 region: CASRASNQPQHF. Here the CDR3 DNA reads TGTGCCAGCAGGGCCTCCAATCAGCCCCAGCATTTT.

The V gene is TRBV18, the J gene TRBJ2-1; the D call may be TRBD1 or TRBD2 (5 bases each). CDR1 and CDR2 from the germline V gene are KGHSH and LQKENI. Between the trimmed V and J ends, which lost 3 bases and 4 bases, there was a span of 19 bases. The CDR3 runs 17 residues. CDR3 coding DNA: TGTGCCAGCTCACCGTTCCGGGACCTCCCTTTTTACAATGAGCAGTTCTTC. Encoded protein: CASSPFRDLPFYNEQFF.

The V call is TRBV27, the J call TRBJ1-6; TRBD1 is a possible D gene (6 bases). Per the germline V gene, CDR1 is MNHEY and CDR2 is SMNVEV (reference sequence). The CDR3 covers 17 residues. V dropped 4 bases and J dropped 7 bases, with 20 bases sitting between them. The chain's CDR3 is CASSSSRGSVSNSPLHF. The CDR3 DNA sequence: TGTGCCAGCAGTTCCTCCAGGGGCTCCGTCTCCAATTCACCCCTCCACTTT.

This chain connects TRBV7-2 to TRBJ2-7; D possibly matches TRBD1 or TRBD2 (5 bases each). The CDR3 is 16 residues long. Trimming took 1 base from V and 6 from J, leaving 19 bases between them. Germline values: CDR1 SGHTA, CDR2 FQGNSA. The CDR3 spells CASSLGGRGRNLEQYF. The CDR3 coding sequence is TGTGCCAGCAGCTTAGGGGGAAGGGGACGGAACCTCGAGCAGTACTTC.

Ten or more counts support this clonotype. The DNA of the CDR3 is TGTGCCAGCGGGGGGACGGAAACCAATCAGCCCCAGCATTTT. Protein: CASGGTETNQPQHF. V and J are TRBV27 and TRBJ1-5; a weak D match, TRBD1 (5 bases). The V end was cut by 8 bases, the J end by 3 bases, with 14 bases between. The V gene's germline CDR1 is MNHEY and CDR2 SMNVEV (reference sequence). The CDR3 extends over 14 amino acids.

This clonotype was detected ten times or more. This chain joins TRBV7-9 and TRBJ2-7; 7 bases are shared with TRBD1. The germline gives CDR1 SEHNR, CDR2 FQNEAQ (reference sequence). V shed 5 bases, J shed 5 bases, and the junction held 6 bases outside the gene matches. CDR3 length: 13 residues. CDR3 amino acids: CASSPGGSDEQYF. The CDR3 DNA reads TGTGCCAGCAGCCCAGGGGGTTCGGACGAGCAGTACTTC. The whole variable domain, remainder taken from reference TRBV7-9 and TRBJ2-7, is DTGVSQNPRHKITKRGQNVTFRCDPISEHNRLYWYRQTLGQGPEFLTYFQNEAQLEKSRLLSDRFSAERPKGSFSTLEIQRTEQGDSAMYLCASSPGGSDEQYFGPGTRLTVT.

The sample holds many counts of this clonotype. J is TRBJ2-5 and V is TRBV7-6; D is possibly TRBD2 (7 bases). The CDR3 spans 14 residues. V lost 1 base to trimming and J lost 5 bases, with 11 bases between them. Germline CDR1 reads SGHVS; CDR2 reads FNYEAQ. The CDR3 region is CASSLEGGLETQYF. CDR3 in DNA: TGTGCCAGCAGCTTAGAGGGGGGGCTGGAGACCCAGTACTTC.